This passage covers 10 T cell receptor beta chains from one sample sequenced in a study of cytomegalovirus exposure and HLA in healthy donors. Some clones are missing from TCRdb's copy, which holds only in-frame ones; the method was immunoSEQ multiplex PCR. The sample yields 90,000 or so clones, 95% to 98% seen once. The source material was PBMCs. Receptors originate from a man between 18 and 35 years old in good health and CMV-seronegative.

A word on this clone: An end of the junction differs from the germline gene, which may be a read error. The chain uses TRBV7-7 and TRBJ2-2; D is undetermined. Looked up from germline, CDR1 is SSHAT and CDR2 is FNYEAQ (reference sequence). This CDR3 spans 14 amino acids. The CDR3 protein is CASSFYSNTGELFF. The CDR3 bases are TGTGCTAGCAGCTTTTACTCGAACACCGGGGAGCTGTTTTTT.

The chain recombines TRBV5-1 with TRBJ1-1; perhaps TRBD1 as D (6 bases). CDR1 and CDR2 (germline): SGHRS, YFSETQ. V was trimmed by 4 bases and J by 1 base, leaving 14 bases between them. The CDR3 is 15 residues long. The CDR3 reads CASSPPPTGNTEAFF. DNA for the CDR3: TGCGCCAGCAGCCCGCCGCCGACAGGGAACACTGAAGCTTTCTTT.

J is TRBJ1-1 and V is TRBV21-1. TRBV21-1 is annotated as a pseudogene. This CDR3 has 12 residues. The CDR3 DNA reads TGTGCCAGCCGAAAGCGGGGGGCTGAAGCTTTCTTT. Amino acids: CASRKRGAEAFF.

J is TRBJ1-1 and V is TRBV25-1; TRBD1 agrees at 12 bases. CDR3 length: 16 residues. Germline V lookup: CDR1 MGHDK, CDR2 SYGVNS. V shed 3 bases, J shed 11 bases, and the junction held 13 bases outside the gene matches. CDR3: CASSDLGTGGVQTAFF. Written as DNA, the CDR3 is TGTGCCAGCAGTGACCTGGGGACAGGGGGCGTTCAGACGGCTTTCTTT.

The chain has TRBV29-1 and TRBJ1-1, with 10 bases matching TRBD1. This CDR3 has 13 amino acids. The J segment lost 5 bases and the V segment lost 6 bases, leaving 6 bases of the junction unmatched. Germline CDR1 reads SQVTM; CDR2 reads ANQGSEA. The CDR3 nucleotides are TGCAGCGTGAGGACAGGGGGTCTAACTGAAGCTTTCTTT. Its protein is CSVRTGGLTEAFF.

V and J are TRBV5-6 and TRBJ2-3, with TRBD2 matching over 8 bases. This CDR3 contains 16 residues. CDR1 is SGHDT and CDR2 is YYEEEE in the germline V gene. The J segment lost 4 bases and the V segment lost 2 bases, leaving 9 bases of the junction unmatched. CDR3 coding DNA: TGTGCCAGCAGCTTAGACGGGAGGGCCTTAGCAGATACGCAGTATTTT. Translated: CASSLDGRALADTQYF.

Written as DNA, the CDR3 is TGTGCCAGCAGTTTATTGCAGGGCAATGAAGCTTTCTTT. It encodes CASSLLQGNEAFF. The V gene is TRBV27, the J gene TRBJ1-1; possible D gene TRBD1, 5 bases. Trimming removed 1 base at V and 7 bases at J, with 10 bases between. The germline gives CDR1 MNHEY, CDR2 SMNVEV (reference sequence). CDR3 length: 13 residues.

The chain has TRBV10-1 and TRBJ2-1; the match to TRBD2 covers 9 bases. The CDR3 loop spans 17 amino acids. V dropped 3 bases and J dropped 2; count of bases not matched to a gene: 8. Germline V lookup: CDR1 WNHNN, CDR2 SYGVQD (reference sequence). The DNA of the CDR3 is TGCGCCAGCAGTGATTCACGGGCTAGCGGGACCTACAATGAGCAGTTCTTC. Protein product: CASSDSRASGTYNEQFF.

The chain is built from TRBV30 and TRBJ1-3, with a weak D call TRBD1 (6 bases). Per germline, CDR1 GTSNPN and CDR2 SVGIG (reference sequence). V was cut by 5 bases and J by 4 bases, with 21 bases left in between. The CDR3 spans 16 residues. In DNA, the CDR3 is TGTGCCTGGTCCTCCGAAGGGGGTTCGGGGGGAAACACCATATATTTT. As protein: CAWSSEGGSGGNTIYF.

The chain recombines TRBV6-5 with TRBJ2-7; 7 nucleotides agree with TRBD1. V shed 5 bases and J 0 bases; nucleotides not matched to a gene: 4. The CDR3 is 14 amino acids. Per the germline V gene, CDR1 is MNHEY and CDR2 is SVGAGI. This chain's CDR3 is CASSRRGSSYEQYV. CDR3 nucleotide sequence: TGTGCCAGCAGTCGCAGGGGGAGCTCCTACGAGCAGTACGTC.